The TCR beta chain under discussion was sequenced for a study of T cells in women clearing cervical HPV infection (dated by TCRdb to the late 2010s). In the study overall: The cases were about 25 women with histologically confirmed HPV16-related CIN3 or worse, and 2 of these cases were invasive cancers. Since HLA typing was available for only a few women, HLA type could not be ruled out as a confounder. The approximately 26 controls were women who cleared a single incident HPV16 infection within 12 months without developing precancer or cancer. In the parent cohort, around 10,000 women aged 18 or older were enrolled in Guanacaste, Costa Rica, during about 1992 to 1994 and were followed for 6 to 7 years. Cases and controls were matched on year of sample collection and on age within five years. Cases had a median age of almost 35 years compared with under 40 for controls, and baseline characteristics showed no significant differences between the groups. Case blood was taken at the visit when the lesion was first identified, whereas control blood was taken when infection was no longer detected. Among cases, blood sampling came a median of 149 days after lesion detection, with an interquartile range of roughly 85 to 200 days. Quality controls consisted of five blinded duplicates per group, for a total of approximately 60 samples made up of roughly 50 participants and roughly ten replicates. The exploratory proof-of-principle case-control study was nested within the Guanacaste HPV Natural History Study in Costa Rica and compared TCR repertoires across cervical HPV16 outcomes.

Using the immunoSEQ assay, multiplex PCR amplified TCR beta CDR3 regions from an average of about 1.1 ug of genomic DNA per sample. To correct primer bias, the assay used a complete synthetic TCR repertoire to set an amplification baseline. The amplicons were sequenced using the Illumina platform. Turning to the authors' computational methods: Error correction of the sequences involved clustering with frequency ratios plus a modified nearest-neighbor algorithm, after which the sequences were analyzed in the immunoSEQ Analyzer using IMGT gene definitions. At each rarefaction depth, TCR richness and evenness were averaged across 20 rarefaction repeats, and any sample with fewer sequences than the depth was left out. V, D and J gene relative abundances were compared between groups with Wilcoxon rank sum tests, applying FDR correction. For the blinded duplicates, the intraclass correlation was 90% to 97% for TCR richness and averaged about 76% across about 70 gene segments. The table comes from immuneACCESS by way of TCRdb, which keeps in-frame sequences with V and J called. Part of the clones is missing from these tables; in studies checked, under half for an unresolved V gene and the rest for unknown reasons. V and J calls and clone size are as listed in that table; D and trimming were resolved from the DNA. In this sample's table one finds approximately 35,000 clones. 3.7% of the sample rests with the top ten.

With regard to this clone: The antigen it recognizes is unknown. The read comes to an end 3 residues before the CDR3 does, leaving the germline J gene to fill in the end.

Every participant had a single incident cervical HPV16 infection, and prevalent HPV16 infections were excluded. Cervical HPV DNA was detected with MY09/MY11 PCR, and genotyping was done by dot-blot hybridization. Roughly 14 mL of heparinized blood was centrifuged, after which the buffy coat was aliquoted, frozen at -30 degrees C, and then stored at -80 degrees C. QIAGEN kits were used to extract genomic DNA from buffy coat specimens. Broader findings and caveats from the paper: By combining richness with V gene abundances, random forest classifiers separated cases from controls with an estimated AUC of around 0.85. Cases had lower TRBV6-7 relative abundance than controls (about 0.1% versus 0.15%; Bonferroni P = 0.0008). The cross-sectional design could not show whether the associations came before the infection or were a result of it, and neither effector/memory subsets nor HPV-specific T cells were isolated. Because the number of T cells in each sample was unknown, differences in richness could reflect differing T-cell content rather than repertoire biology. Across sequencing depths, CIN3+ cases showed significantly higher TCR repertoire richness than controls, but evenness did not differ between the groups.

Including cysteine and phenylalanine, the CDR3 has 16 amino acids. Part of the CDR3 DNA is given, 39 bases translated from base 1. Relative to germline, V is missing 5 bases and J is missing 8 bases, with 12 bases of the junction outside any gene match. The germline V gene encodes CDR1 KGHDR and CDR2 SFDVKD. Input material: blood buffy coat. The source of this sequence is a woman between 18 and 70 years old with a cervical HPV16 infection that either progressed to CIN3+ or cleared (not recorded which). The chain is encoded by TRBV24-1 joined to TRBJ2-1, and 9 bases in between align with TRBD1. The encoded CDR3 is CATSGTGEKEQYEQFF. The covered CDR3 bases are TGTGCCACCAGTGGGACAGGGGAAAAGGAACAATATGAG.